This entry concerns a single TCR beta chain. The antigen remains unidentified. Amplification used 60 Vbeta primers and 13 Jbeta primers. The repertoire was sequenced with immunoSEQ multiplex PCR; TCRdb's copy has only in-frame clones and lacks some. Found here are over 150,000 clones, approximately 83% of them singletons; the top ten hold about 1.2%. V dropped 1 base and J dropped 4 bases, with 6 bases sitting between them. In germline, CDR1 is SGHDT, CDR2 YYEEEE. The CDR3 runs to 13 residues. These data belong to a study of cytomegalovirus exposure and HLA in healthy donors. Findings and caveats of the study: Judged likely to be a sequencing artifact was a cluster of highly shared sequence variants. It was only CMV serostatus that was available as immune exposure information.

The TCR comes from a boy aged 2 to 10 in good health and CMV-seronegative. This rearrangement joins TRBV5-6 to TRBJ1-3; D gene ambiguous. The sample was PBMCs. The DNA for the CDR3 is TGTGCCAGCAGCTTGTTCCAGGGAAACACCATATATTTT. Residues: CASSLFQGNTIYF.